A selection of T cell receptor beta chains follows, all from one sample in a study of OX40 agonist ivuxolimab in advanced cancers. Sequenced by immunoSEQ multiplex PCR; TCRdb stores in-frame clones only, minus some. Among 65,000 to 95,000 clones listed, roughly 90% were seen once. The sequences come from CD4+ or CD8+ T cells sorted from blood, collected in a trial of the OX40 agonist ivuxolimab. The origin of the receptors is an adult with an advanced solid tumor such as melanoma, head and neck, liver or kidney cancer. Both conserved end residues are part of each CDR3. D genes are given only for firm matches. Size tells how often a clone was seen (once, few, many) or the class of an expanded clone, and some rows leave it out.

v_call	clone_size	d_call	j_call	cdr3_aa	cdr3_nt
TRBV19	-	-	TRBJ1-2	CASISKGGNYGYTF	TGTGCCAGTATCTCAAAAGGGGGTAACTATGGCTACACCTTC
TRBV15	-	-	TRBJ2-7	CATSGGTAYEQYF	TGTGCCACCAGCGGCGGGACGGCCTACGAGCAGTACTTC
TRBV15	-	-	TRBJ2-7	CATSPRGGFSYEQYF	TGTGCCACCAGCCCCCGAGGGGGTTTCTCCTACGAGCAGTACTTC
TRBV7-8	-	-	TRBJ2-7	CASAGVYEQYF	TGTGCCAGCGCAGGGGTTTACGAGCAGTACTTC
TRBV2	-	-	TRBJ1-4	CASRSDRRDEKLFF	TGTGCCAGCAGATCAGACAGGCGCGATGAAAAACTGTTTTTT
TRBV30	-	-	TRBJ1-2	CAWSPRWGGDYGYTF	TGTGCCTGGAGTCCGCGGTGGGGCGGCGACTATGGCTACACCTTC
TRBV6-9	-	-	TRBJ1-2	CASRERGRIYGYTF	TGTGCCAGCAGGGAACGAGGGAGAATCTATGGCTACACCTTC
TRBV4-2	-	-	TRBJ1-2	CASSLRDLGQGIGSNYGYTF	TGTGCCAGCAGCCTCAGGGACCTGGGGCAAGGGATTGGGTCTAACTATGGCTACACCTTC
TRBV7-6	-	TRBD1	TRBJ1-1	CASSLRGPNTEAFF	TGTGCCAGCAGCTTAAGGGGGCCGAACACTGAAGCTTTCTTT
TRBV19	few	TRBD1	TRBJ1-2	CASSIAGTGGYGYTF	TGTGCCAGTAGTATAGCCGGGACAGGGGGCTATGGCTACACCTTC
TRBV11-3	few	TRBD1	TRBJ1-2	CASSLDSDRAYGYTF	TGTGCCAGCAGCTTAGATTCCGACAGGGCCTATGGCTACACCTTC
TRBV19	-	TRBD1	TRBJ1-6	CASSIATGGTYSPLHF	TGTGCCAGTAGTATAGCAACAGGGGGCACATATTCACCCCTCCACTTT
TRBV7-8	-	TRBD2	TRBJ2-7	CASSRGVGGREYEQYF	TGTGCCAGCAGCCGGGGCGTTGGCGGGAGGGAGTACGAGCAGTACTTC
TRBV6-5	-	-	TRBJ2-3	CASSLLGGSTDTQYF	TGTGCCAGCAGTCTTCTCGGGGGTAGCACAGATACGCAGTATTTT
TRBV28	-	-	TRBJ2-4	CASSLGVAKNIQYF	TGTGCCAGCAGTTTAGGGGTAGCCAAAAACATTCAGTACTTC
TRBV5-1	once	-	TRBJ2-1	CASSLGAGESYNEQFF	TGCGCCAGCAGCCTGGGGGCAGGGGAGTCCTACAATGAGCAGTTCTTC
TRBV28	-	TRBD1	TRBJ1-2	CASSTGALEIGYTF	TGTGCCAGCAGCACAGGGGCCCTCGAAATTGGCTACACCTTC
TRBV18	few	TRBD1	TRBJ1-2	CASRQGPINYGYTF	TGTGCCAGCCGACAGGGGCCGATTAACTATGGCTACACCTTC
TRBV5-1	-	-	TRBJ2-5	CASSLQETQYF	TGCGCCAGCAGCTTACAAGAGACCCAGTACTTC
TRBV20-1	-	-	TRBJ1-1	CSAPIALKAFF	TGCAGTGCTCCAATCGCGTTAAAGGCTTTCTTT
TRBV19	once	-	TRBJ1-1	CASSIVEGLTEAFF	TGTGCCAGTAGTATAGTGGAGGGATTAACTGAAGCTTTCTTT
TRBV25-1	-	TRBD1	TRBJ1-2	CASSEYGGQGYGYTF	TGTGCCAGCAGTGAATATGGGGGACAGGGGTATGGCTACACCTTC
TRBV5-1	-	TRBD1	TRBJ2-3	CASSLRDRDTQYF	TGCGCCAGCAGCCTCCGGGACAGGGATACGCAGTATTTT
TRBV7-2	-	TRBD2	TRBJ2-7	CASSLDSGNSYEQYF	TGTGCCAGCAGCTTAGATAGCGGGAACTCCTACGAGCAGTACTTC
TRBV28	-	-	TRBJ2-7	CASSLEEDRRYF	TGTGCCAGCAGTTTAGAAGAAGACAGACGGTACTTC
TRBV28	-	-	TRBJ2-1	CASSLGPQLGYEQFF	TGTGCCAGCAGTTTGGGGCCCCAACTAGGGTATGAGCAGTTCTTC
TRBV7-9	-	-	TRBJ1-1	CASSLGSGGTYTEAFF	TGTGCCAGCAGCTTGGGCAGCGGGGGTACCTACACTGAAGCTTTCTTT
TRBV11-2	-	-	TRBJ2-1	CASSLNYNEQFF	TGTGCCAGCAGCCTGAACTACAATGAGCAGTTCTTC
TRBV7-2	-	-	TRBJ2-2	CASSPGTQTGELFF	TGTGCCAGCAGCCCGGGGACTCAAACCGGGGAGCTGTTTTTT
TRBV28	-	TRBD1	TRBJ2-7	CASNLQGTYEQYF	TGTGCCAGCAATCTACAGGGGACCTACGAGCAGTACTTC
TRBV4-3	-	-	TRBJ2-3	CASSQGSPTDTQYF	TGCGCCAGCAGCCAGGGGTCCCCAACAGATACGCAGTATTTT
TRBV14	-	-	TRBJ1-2	CASSQGVYYGYTF	TGTGCCAGCAGCCAAGGAGTTTACTATGGCTACACCTTC
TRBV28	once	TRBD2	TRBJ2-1	CASRDPGLAGVDEQFF	TGTGCCAGCAGAGACCCGGGACTAGCGGGCGTGGATGAGCAGTTCTTC
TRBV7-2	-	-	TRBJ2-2	CASSPRTGNTGELFF	TGTGCCAGCAGCCCAAGGACGGGGAACACCGGGGAGCTGTTTTTT
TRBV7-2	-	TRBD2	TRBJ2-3	CASTLKAGGWDTQYF	TGTGCCAGCACCCTGAAAGCGGGAGGGTGGGATACGCAGTATTTT
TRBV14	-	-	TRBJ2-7	CASSQEAYEQYF	TGTGCCAGCAGCCAGGAGGCCTACGAGCAGTACTTC
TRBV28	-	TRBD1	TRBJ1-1	CASSFDRANTEAFF	TGTGCCAGCAGTTTCGACAGGGCGAACACTGAAGCTTTCTTT
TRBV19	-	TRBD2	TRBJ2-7	CASSITGTRSREQYF	TGTGCCAGTAGTATTACCGGGACTAGGAGTCGCGAGCAGTACTTC
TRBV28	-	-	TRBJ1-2	CASSRPWGTLGYTF	TGTGCCAGCAGCCGACCCTGGGGGACCCTTGGCTACACCTTC
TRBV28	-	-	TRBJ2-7	CASRPKGPYEQYF	TGTGCCAGCAGACCCAAGGGACCCTACGAGCAGTACTTC
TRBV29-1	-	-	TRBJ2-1	CSVFRVLQGSEQFF	TGCAGCGTTTTTCGAGTCTTACAGGGAAGTGAGCAGTTCTTC
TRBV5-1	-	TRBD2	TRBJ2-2	CASSSQGLGNTGELFF	TGCGCCAGCAGCTCCCAGGGACTAGGAAACACCGGGGAGCTGTTTTTT
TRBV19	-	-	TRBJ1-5	CASSIRQTYSNQPQHF	TGTGCCAGTAGTATAAGACAGACATATAGCAATCAGCCCCAGCATTTT
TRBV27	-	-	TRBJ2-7	CASRAPYRYEQYF	TGTGCCAGCAGGGCCCCATACCGGTACGAGCAGTACTTC
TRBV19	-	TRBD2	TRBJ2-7	CASSTMSGSGYEQYF	TGTGCCAGTAGTACCATGAGCGGGAGCGGCTACGAGCAGTACTTC
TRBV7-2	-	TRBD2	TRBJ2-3	CASSLAGGSARTQYF	TGTGCCAGCAGCCTAGCGGGAGGGTCGGCGAGGACGCAGTATTTT
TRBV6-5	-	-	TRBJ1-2	CASSYVRAGGYTF	TGTGCCAGCAGTTACGTCCGTGCGGGCGGCTACACCTTC
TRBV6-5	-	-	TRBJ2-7	CASSYEKAYEQYF	TGTGCCAGCAGTTACGAAAAAGCCTACGAGCAGTACTTC
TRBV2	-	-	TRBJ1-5	CASKFTASNQPQHF	TGTGCCAGCAAATTCACAGCTAGCAATCAGCCCCAGCATTTT
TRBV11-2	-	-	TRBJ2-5	CASSQGLYQETQYF	TGTGCCAGCAGCCAGGGCCTTTACCAAGAGACCCAGTACTTC
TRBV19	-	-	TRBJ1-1	CASIGKGPTEAFF	TGTGCCAGTATCGGGAAGGGCCCCACTGAAGCTTTCTTT
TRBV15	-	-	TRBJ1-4	CATSRAGVEKLFF	TGTGCCACCAGCAGAGCCGGGGTTGAAAAACTGTTTTTT
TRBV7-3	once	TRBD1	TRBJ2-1	CASSLAGQGAWYNEQFF	TGTGCCAGCAGCTTAGCGGGACAGGGGGCATGGTACAATGAGCAGTTCTTC
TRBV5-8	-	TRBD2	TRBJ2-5	CASSPRLARETQYF	TGTGCCAGCAGCCCGCGACTAGCGAGGGAGACCCAGTACTTC
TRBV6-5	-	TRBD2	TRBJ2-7	CASRAGTSGGEQYF	TGTGCCAGCAGGGCAGGGACTAGCGGGGGCGAGCAGTACTTC
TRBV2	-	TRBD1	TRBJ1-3	CASRQGQAVNTIYF	TGTGCCAGCAGACAGGGACAGGCCGTAAACACCATATATTTT
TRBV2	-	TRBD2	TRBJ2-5	CASRRAGASGNLETQYF	TGTGCCAGCAGGCGGGCGGGGGCTAGCGGGAATTTGGAGACCCAGTACTTC
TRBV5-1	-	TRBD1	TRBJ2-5	CASSADRGGETQYF	TGCGCCAGCAGCGCGGACAGGGGAGGAGAGACCCAGTACTTC
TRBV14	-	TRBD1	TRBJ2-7	CASSPTGILGYEQYF	TGTGCCAGCAGCCCGACAGGGATTTTGGGCTACGAGCAGTACTTC
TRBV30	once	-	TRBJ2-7	CAWSVLGGYSYEQYF	TGTGCCTGGAGTGTACTCGGCGGATATTCCTACGAGCAGTACTTC